A single T cell receptor beta chain is shown here with its context. A sample-barcoded 5' primer and a J-beta primer mix were used in a second PCR of roughly 7 to 11 cycles. TCRdb re-called the 5' RACE reads through MiXCR, storing one row per CDR3 protein. The sample holds almost 800,000 distinct CDR3 sequences; nearly 60% are singletons and the top ten take about 20%. The record originates from a study of blood T cells in healthy people across ages. V was shortened by 4 bases and J by 5 bases, with 20 bases between the two germline ends. Germline CDR1 is LGHDT and CDR2 is YNNKEL (reference sequence). The CDR3 contains 16 residues.

The clonotype was recovered from a man aged 25 to 40 in good health. The source material was blood. This sequence joins TRBV3-1 and TRBJ1-2; D is ambiguous. This CDR3 reads CASSPVQEGGTYGYTF. Written as DNA, the CDR3 is TGTGCCAGCAGCCCGGTGCAAGAGGGAGGCACGTATGGCTACACCTTC. Together with reference TRBV3-1 and TRBJ1-2, the CDR3 gives the full variable domain: DTAVSQTPKYLVTQMGNDKSIKCEQNLGHDTMYWYKQDSKKFLKIMFSYNNKELIINETVPNRFSPKSPDKAHLNLHINSLELGDSAVYFCASSPVQEGGTYGYTFGSGTRLTVV.